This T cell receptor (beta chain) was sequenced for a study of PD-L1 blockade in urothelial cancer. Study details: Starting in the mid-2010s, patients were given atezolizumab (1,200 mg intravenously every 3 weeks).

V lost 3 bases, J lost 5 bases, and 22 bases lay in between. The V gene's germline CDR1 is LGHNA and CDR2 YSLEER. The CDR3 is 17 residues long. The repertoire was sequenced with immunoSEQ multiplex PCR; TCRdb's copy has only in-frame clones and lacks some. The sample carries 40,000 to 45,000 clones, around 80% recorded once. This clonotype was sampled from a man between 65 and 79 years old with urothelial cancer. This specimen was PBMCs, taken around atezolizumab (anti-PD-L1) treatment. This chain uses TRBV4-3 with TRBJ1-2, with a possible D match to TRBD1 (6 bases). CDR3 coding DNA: TGCGCCAGCAGCCAGGATAATGACAGGCGAAGCCCATATGGCTACACCTTC. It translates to CASSQDNDRRSPYGYTF.